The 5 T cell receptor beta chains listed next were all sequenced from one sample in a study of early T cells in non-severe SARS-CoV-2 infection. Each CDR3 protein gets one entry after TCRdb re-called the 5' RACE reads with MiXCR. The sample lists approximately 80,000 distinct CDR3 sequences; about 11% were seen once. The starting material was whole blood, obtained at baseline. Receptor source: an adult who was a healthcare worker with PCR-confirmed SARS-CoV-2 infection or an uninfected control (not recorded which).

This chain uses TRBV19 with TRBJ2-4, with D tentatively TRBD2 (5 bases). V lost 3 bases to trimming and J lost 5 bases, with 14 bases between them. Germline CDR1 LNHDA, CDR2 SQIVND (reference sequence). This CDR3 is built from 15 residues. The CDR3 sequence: CASSISRGNQNIQYF. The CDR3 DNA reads TGTGCCAGTAGTATTAGTCGAGGGAACCAAAACATTCAGTACTTC.

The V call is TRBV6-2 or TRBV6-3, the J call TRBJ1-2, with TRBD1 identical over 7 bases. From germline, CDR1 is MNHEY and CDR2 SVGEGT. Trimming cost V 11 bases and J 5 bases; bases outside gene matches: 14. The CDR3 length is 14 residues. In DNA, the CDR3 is TGTGCCGGAAGGGACAGCGCCAATCCTTATGGCTACACCTTC. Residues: CAGRDSANPYGYTF.

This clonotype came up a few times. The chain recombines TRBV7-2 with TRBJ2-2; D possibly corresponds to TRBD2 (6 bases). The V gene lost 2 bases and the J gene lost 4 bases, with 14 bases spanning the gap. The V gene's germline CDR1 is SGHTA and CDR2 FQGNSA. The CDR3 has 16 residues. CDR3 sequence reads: CASSLSLGGTTGELFF. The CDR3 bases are TGTGCCAGCAGCTTAAGTTTAGGCGGGACCACCGGGGAGCTGTTTTTT.

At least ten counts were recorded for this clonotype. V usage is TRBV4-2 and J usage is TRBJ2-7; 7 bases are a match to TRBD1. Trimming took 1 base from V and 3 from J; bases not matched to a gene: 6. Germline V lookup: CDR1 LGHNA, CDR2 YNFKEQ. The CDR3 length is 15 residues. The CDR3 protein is CASSQVWDSVYEQYF. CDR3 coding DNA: TGTGCCAGCAGCCAAGTCTGGGACAGTGTCTACGAGCAGTACTTC.

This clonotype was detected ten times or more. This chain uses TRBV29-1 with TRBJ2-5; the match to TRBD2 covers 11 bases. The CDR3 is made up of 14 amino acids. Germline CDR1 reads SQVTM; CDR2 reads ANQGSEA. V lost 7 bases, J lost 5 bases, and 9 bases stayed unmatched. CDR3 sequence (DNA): TGCAGCGGATCACTAGCGGGGGCCGCGGAGACCCAGTACTTC. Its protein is CSGSLAGAAETQYF. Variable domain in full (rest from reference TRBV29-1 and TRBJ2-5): SAVISQKPSRDICQRGTSLTIQCQVDSQVTMMFWYRQQPGQSLTLIATANQGSEATYESGFVIDKFPISRPNLTFSTLTVSNMSPEDSSIYLCSGSLAGAAETQYFGPGTRLLVL.